The 21 T cell receptor beta chains listed next were all sequenced from one sample in a study of response to subunit inactivated influenza vaccine. TCRdb re-called the RT-PCR reads through MiXCR, storing one row per CDR3 protein. This table holds about 700,000 distinct CDR3 sequences, 11% to 15% found once. The sequencing used PBMCs from blood, collected around 15 days before vaccination. The receptors shown here come from a man aged 50 to 60 who received an inactivated influenza vaccine.

The V call is TRBV5-6, the J call TRBJ2-7; 9 nucleotides align to TRBD1. The germline CDR1 and CDR2 sequences are SGHDT and YYEEEE. The V and J ends lost 4 bases and 1 base, in that order; junction bases with no gene match: 12. This CDR3 region has 17 residues. The CDR3 protein is CASSISPGQGLSYEQYF. In DNA form, the CDR3 reads TGTGCCAGCAGCATAAGTCCGGGACAGGGACTATCCTACGAGCAGTACTTC. Looking up the rest from reference TRBV5-6 and TRBJ2-7 gives the full variable domain: DAGVTQSPTHLIKTRGQQVTLRCSPKSGHDTVSWYQQALGQGPQFIFQYYEEEERQRGNFPDRFSGHQFPNYSSELNVNALLLGDSALYLCASSISPGQGLSYEQYFGPGTRLTVT.

To note about this clonotype: Being one base from a much bigger clone, this may be a read error. The V call is TRBV6-2 or TRBV6-3, the J call TRBJ1-2; 8 positions agree with TRBD1. Trimming removed 7 bases from V and 2 bases from J; junction bases left unmatched: 15. The CDR3 runs to 17 residues. Germline V CDR1 and CDR2: MNHEY, SVGEGT. The CDR3 DNA reads TGTGCCAGCAAAGCAGCCGTCCGGACAGGGAGGAACTATGGCTACACCTTC. This encodes CASKAAVRTGRNYGYTF.

The chain links TRBV7-2 to TRBJ2-6; D is unresolved. Germline V lookup: CDR1 SGHTA, CDR2 FQGNSA. This CDR3 has 17 residues. V dropped 0 bases and J dropped 0 bases, with 9 bases sitting between them. In DNA, the CDR3 is TGTGCCAGCAGCTTAGCGGGCGGTTCCTCTGGGGCCAACGTCCTGACTTTC. Residues: CASSLAGGSSGANVLTF.

This clonotype was seen many times. The chain is built from TRBV5-1 and TRBJ2-1; 7 nucleotides agree with TRBD2. Germline V gene data show CDR1 as SGHRS and CDR2 as YFSETQ. The CDR3 sequence is 15 residues long. With 6 bases clipped from V and 11 bases from J, the junction kept 17 bases outside the gene matches. CDR3 sequence (DNA): TGCGCCAGCACCAGGGACTACAAGGCCCCATGGCAGCAGTTCTTC. This sequence encodes CASTRDYKAPWQQFF.

The J gene is TRBJ2-1, the V gene TRBV20-1; 8 bases line up with TRBD2. V was clipped by 3 bases and J by 4 bases; unmatched bases: 2. This CDR3 has 13 amino acids. Germline V gene sequence: CDR1 DFQATT, CDR2 SNEGSKA (reference sequence). CDR3 residues: CSASGGGYNEQFF. In DNA form, the CDR3 reads TGCAGTGCTAGCGGGGGGGGTTACAATGAGCAGTTCTTC.

The genes are TRBV6-2 or TRBV6-3 and TRBJ2-1, with 7 bases fitting TRBD1. There are 13 residues in the CDR3. Germline V gene lookup returns CDR1 MNHEY and CDR2 SVGEGT. The ends lost 10 bases at V and 9 bases at J; junction bases unmatched: 12. In nucleotides, the CDR3 is TGTGCCACCAGGGGGTACGGGGAGACTGAGCAGTTCTTC. Translated: CATRGYGETEQFF.

The J gene is TRBJ1-2, the V gene TRBV3-1; 7 nucleotides agree with TRBD1. Trimming cost V 3 bases and J 3 bases; bases outside gene matches: 4. The CDR3 length is 14 residues. The V gene's germline CDR1 is LGHDT and CDR2 YNNKEL (reference sequence). The CDR3 region is CASSQRTGDYGYTF. CDR3 nucleotides: TGTGCCAGCAGCCAGAGAACAGGGGACTATGGCTACACCTTC.

The sample holds a few counts of this clonotype. The chain has TRBV15 and TRBJ2-3; D remains unclear. The CDR3 is 13 amino acids. Deletions cut 3 bases from V and 2 bases from J, with 6 bases between. Germline CDR1 reads LNHNV; CDR2 reads YYDKDF (reference sequence). CDR3 protein: CATSSNPTDTQYF. In nucleotides, the CDR3 is TGTGCCACCAGCAGCAATCCCACAGATACGCAGTATTTT.

The CDR3: CSAQLPGAEKLFF. The CDR3 DNA reads as TGCAGTGCTCAGTTACCGGGGGCTGAAAAACTGTTTTTT. The rearrangement links TRBV20-1 to TRBJ1-4; the D gene is possibly TRBD1 (6 bases). The CDR3 covers 13 residues. The germline CDR1 and CDR2 sequences are DFQATT and SNEGSKA (reference sequence). The germline V and J ends were trimmed by 5 bases and 7 bases, with 14 bases remaining between them.

The chain employs TRBV3-1 and TRBJ2-7, with TRBD2 matching 7 bases. This CDR3 has 15 residues. Germline V gene lookup returns CDR1 LGHDT and CDR2 YNNKEL (reference sequence). The trim removed 2 bases at V and 6 bases at J, leaving 10 bases unmatched. Here the CDR3 DNA reads TGTGCCAGCAGCCAAACCGGACTAGTCCCTCTCGAGCAGTACTTC. Encoded protein: CASSQTGLVPLEQYF.

The rearrangement uses TRBV6-6 and TRBJ1-5; D unclear. CDR1 is MNHNY, CDR2 SVGAGI, per germline (reference sequence). Trimming pared 5 bases from V and 7 bases from J, leaving 9 bases between. The CDR3 totals 12 residues. The CDR3 spells CASSTLGQPQHF. The CDR3 nucleotides read TGTGCCAGCAGTACATTGGGACAGCCCCAGCATTTT.

This clonotype was recorded a few times. The chain recombines TRBV5-1 with TRBJ2-1; 12 bases fit TRBD2. Per germline, CDR1 SGHRS and CDR2 YFSETQ. The J segment lost 8 bases and the V segment lost 5 bases, leaving 14 bases of the junction unmatched. The CDR3 totals 17 residues. The CDR3 here is CASSPAPGTSGLDEQFF. The DNA of the CDR3 is TGCGCCAGCAGTCCAGCCCCCGGGACTAGCGGGCTAGATGAGCAGTTCTTC.

This clonotype came up a few times. The genes are TRBV6-5 and TRBJ2-7; TRBD1 agrees at 7 bases. The CDR3 runs to 15 residues. J gave up 3 bases and V 0 bases, and 5 bases lay outside the gene matches. Germline CDR1 is MNHEY and CDR2 is SVGAGI. CDR3 coding DNA: TGTGCCAGCAGTTACTCGATGACAGGGCTCTACGAGCAGTACTTC. Translated: CASSYSMTGLYEQYF.

The chain employs TRBV11-3 and TRBJ2-3, with TRBD2 matching over 8 bases. V trimming: 3 bases; J trimming: 5 bases; junction bases outside the gene matches: 7. Germline CDR1 is SGHNT and CDR2 is YENEEA. CDR3 length: 15 amino acids. CDR3: CASSFPGRGRDTQYF. The CDR3 nucleotides are TGTGCCAGCAGCTTCCCCGGGAGGGGGAGAGATACGCAGTATTTT.

In its sample, this clonotype was seen a few times. This chain links TRBV12-3 or TRBV12-4 with TRBJ1-5; D gene uncertain. The V gene lost 1 base and the J gene lost 2 bases, with 9 bases spanning the gap. The CDR3 contains 15 residues. The CDR3 nucleotides read TGTGCCAGCAGTTTAGTAGGAGCTGGCAATCAGCCCCAGCATTTT. Its protein is CASSLVGAGNQPQHF.

The chain employs TRBV4-1 and TRBJ2-5; D might be TRBD2 (5 bases). The CDR3 sequence is 14 residues long. CDR1 and CDR2 (germline): MGHRA, YSYEKL. Trimming pared 4 bases from V and 2 bases from J, leaving 11 bases between. The CDR3 DNA follows: TGCGCCAGCAGCCCCCAGGACTGGCAAGAGACCCAGTACTTC. It codes for CASSPQDWQETQYF.

J is TRBJ2-3 and V is TRBV20-1, with 11 nucleotides matching TRBD2. Germline V gives CDR1 DFQATT, CDR2 SNEGSKA (reference sequence). This CDR3 region has 14 residues. The V gene end was trimmed by 6 bases and the J gene end by 3 bases; junction bases not matched to a gene: 5. The CDR3 protein is CSATTSGATDTQYF. The DNA of the CDR3 is TGCAGTGCCACGACTAGCGGGGCGACAGATACGCAGTATTTT.

The V and J genes are TRBV3-1 and TRBJ2-1; 7 nucleotides align to TRBD2. The CDR3 length is 16 residues. V dropped 2 bases and J dropped 4; count of bases not matched to a gene: 8. CDR1 LGHDT and CDR2 YNNKEL come from the germline V gene (reference sequence). The CDR3 sequence is CASSQLAGEGYNEQFF. CDR3 nucleotide sequence: TGTGCCAGCAGCCAACTTGCGGGAGAGGGGTACAATGAGCAGTTCTTC.

The chain is built from TRBV6-5 and TRBJ1-2; tentatively, D is TRBD1 (5 bases). The CDR3 has 16 amino acids. Germline CDR1 reads MNHEY; CDR2 reads SVGAGI. V lost 2 bases and J 6 bases, leaving 19 bases between the germline ends. The CDR3 nucleotides are TGTGCCAGCAGTTACCCCCAGACGCCAGGGTCCCATGGCTACACCTTC. Amino acids: CASSYPQTPGSHGYTF.

This clonotype occurred a few times. This chain links TRBV10-3 with TRBJ2-7; 10 bases are shared with TRBD2. The V segment lost 0 bases and the J segment 0 bases; nucleotides outside the gene matches: 2. CDR3 length: 16 amino acids. Germline loops: CDR1 ENHRY, CDR2 SYGVKD. The CDR3 is CAISESTSGYSYEQYF. The CDR3 DNA is TGTGCCATCAGTGAGTCGACTAGCGGGTACTCCTACGAGCAGTACTTC.

This clonotype was detected only a few times. The gene calls are TRBV12-3 or TRBV12-4 and TRBJ1-2; 10 bases are shared with TRBD1. This CDR3 is 15 amino acids long. V dropped 5 bases and J dropped 2; count of bases not matched to a gene: 5. The CDR3 bases are TGTGCCAGCAGTGGACAGGACAGGGGGAACTATGGCTACACCTTC. Its translation: CASSGQDRGNYGYTF.